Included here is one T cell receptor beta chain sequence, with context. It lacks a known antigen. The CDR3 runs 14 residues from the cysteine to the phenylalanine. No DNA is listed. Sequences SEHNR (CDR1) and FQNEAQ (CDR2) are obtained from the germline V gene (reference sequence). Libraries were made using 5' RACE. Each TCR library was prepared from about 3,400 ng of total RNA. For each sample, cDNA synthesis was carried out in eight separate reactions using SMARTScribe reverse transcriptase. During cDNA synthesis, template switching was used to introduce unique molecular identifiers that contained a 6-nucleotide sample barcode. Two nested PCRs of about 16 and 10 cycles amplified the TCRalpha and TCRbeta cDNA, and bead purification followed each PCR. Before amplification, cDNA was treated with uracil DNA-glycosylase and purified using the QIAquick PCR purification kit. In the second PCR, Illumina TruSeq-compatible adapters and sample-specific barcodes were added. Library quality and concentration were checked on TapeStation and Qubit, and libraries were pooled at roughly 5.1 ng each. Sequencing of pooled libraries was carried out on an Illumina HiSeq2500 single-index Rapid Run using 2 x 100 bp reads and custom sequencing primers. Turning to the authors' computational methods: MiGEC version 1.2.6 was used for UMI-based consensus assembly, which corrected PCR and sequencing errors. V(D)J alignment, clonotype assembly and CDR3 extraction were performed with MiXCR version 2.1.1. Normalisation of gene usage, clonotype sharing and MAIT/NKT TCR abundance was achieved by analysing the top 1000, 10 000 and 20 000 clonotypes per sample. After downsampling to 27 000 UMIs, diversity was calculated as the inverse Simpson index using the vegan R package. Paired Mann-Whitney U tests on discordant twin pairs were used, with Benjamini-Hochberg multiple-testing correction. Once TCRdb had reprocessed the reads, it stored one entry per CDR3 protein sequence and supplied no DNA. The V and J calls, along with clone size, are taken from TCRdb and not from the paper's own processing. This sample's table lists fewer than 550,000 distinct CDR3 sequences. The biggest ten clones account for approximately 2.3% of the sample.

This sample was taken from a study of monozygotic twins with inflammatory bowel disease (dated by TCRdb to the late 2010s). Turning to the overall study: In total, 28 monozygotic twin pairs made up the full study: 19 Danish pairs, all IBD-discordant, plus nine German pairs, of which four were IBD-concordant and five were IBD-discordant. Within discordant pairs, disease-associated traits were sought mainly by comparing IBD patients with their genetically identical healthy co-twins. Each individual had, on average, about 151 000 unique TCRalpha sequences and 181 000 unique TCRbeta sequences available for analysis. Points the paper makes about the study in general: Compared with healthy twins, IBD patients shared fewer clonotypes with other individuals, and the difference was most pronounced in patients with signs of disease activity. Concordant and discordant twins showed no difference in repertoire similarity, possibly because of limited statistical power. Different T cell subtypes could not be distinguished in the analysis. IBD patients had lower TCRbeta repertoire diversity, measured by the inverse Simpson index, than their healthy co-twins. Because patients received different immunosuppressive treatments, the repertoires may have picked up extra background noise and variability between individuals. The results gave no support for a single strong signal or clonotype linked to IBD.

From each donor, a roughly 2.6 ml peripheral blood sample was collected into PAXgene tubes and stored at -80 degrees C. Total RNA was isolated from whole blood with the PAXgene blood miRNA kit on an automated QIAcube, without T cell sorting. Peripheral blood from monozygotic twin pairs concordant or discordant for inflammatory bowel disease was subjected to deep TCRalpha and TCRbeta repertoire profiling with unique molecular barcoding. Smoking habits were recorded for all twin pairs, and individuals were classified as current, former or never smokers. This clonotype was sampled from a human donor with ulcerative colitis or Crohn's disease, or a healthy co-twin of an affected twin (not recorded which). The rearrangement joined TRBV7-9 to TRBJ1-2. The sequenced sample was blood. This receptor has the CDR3 CASSSAGSSYGYTF.